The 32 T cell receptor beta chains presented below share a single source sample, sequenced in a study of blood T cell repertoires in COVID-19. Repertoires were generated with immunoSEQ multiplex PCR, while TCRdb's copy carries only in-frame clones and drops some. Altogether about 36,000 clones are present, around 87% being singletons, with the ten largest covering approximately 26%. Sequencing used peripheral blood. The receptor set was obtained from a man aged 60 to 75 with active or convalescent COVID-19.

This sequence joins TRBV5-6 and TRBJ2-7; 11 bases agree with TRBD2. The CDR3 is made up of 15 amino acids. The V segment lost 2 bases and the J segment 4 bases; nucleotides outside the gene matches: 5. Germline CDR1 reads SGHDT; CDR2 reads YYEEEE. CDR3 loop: CASSLLTSGEYEQYF. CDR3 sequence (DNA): TGTGCCAGCAGCTTACTGACTAGCGGGGAATACGAGCAGTACTTC.

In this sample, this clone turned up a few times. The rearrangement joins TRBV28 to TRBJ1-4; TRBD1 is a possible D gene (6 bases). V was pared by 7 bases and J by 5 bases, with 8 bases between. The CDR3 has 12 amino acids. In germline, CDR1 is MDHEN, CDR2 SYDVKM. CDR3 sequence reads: CASNQGNEKLFF. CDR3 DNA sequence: TGTGCCAGCAACCAGGGGAATGAAAAACTGTTTTTT.

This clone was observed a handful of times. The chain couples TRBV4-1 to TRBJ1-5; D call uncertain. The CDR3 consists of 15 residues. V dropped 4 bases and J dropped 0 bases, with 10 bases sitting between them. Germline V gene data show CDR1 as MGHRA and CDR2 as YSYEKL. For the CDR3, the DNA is TGCGCCAGCAGCCCCCAGCAGGTTAGCAATCAGCCCCAGCATTTT. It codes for CASSPQQVSNQPQHF.

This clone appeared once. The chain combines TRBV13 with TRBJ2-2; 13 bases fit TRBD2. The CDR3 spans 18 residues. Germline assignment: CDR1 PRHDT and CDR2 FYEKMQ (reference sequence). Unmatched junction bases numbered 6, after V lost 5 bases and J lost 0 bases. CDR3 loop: CASSPGLAGAPNTGELFF. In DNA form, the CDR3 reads TGTGCCAGCAGCCCCGGACTAGCGGGAGCTCCGAACACCGGGGAGCTGTTTTTT.

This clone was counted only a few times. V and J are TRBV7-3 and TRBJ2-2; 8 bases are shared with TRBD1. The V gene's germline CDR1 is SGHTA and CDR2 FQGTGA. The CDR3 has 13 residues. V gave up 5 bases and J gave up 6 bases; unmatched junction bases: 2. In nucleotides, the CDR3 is TGTGCCAGCAGCCCACAGGGGGCCGGGGAGCTGTTTTTT. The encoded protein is CASSPQGAGELFF.

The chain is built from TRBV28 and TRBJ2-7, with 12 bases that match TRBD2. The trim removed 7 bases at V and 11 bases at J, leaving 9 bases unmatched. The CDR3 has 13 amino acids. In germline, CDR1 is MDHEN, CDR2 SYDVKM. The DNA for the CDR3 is TGTGCCAGCACTAGCGGGAGGGTCCTGGGGGAGTACTTC. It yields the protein CASTSGRVLGEYF.

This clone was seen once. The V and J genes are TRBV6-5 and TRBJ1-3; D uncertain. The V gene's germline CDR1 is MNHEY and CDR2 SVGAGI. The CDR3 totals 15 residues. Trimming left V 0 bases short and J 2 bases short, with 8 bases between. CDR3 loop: CASSYSWTAGNTIYF. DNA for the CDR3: TGTGCCAGCAGTTACTCCTGGACTGCTGGAAACACCATATATTTT.

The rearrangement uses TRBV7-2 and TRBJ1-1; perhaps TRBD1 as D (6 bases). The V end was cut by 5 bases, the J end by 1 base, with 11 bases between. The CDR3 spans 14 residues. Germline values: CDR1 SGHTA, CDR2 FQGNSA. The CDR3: CASSLQTGNTEAFF. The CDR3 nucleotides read TGTGCCAGCAGCCTACAGACAGGGAACACTGAAGCTTTCTTT.

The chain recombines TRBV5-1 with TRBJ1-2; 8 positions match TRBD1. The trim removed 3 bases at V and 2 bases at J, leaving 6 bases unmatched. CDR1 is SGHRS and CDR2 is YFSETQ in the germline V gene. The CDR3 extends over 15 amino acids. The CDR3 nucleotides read TGCGCCAGCAGCTCGTGGACAGGGAAAAACTATGGCTACACCTTC. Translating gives CASSSWTGKNYGYTF.

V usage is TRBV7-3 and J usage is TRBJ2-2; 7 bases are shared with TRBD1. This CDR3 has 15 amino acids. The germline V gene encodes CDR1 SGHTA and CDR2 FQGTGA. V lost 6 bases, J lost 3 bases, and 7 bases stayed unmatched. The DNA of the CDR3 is TGTGCCAGCAGGCACGGGACAGCATACACCGGGGAGCTGTTTTTT. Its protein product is CASRHGTAYTGELFF. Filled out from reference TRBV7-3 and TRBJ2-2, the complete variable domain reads GAGVSQTPSNKVTEKGKYVELRCDPISGHTALYWYRQSLGQGPEFLIYFQGTGAADDSGLPNDRFFAVRPEGSVSTLKIQRTERGDSAVYLCASRHGTAYTGELFFGEGSRLTVL.

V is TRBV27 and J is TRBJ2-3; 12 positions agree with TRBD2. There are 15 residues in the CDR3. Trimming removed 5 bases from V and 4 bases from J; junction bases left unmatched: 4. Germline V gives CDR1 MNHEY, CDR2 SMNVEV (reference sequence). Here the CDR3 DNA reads TGTGCCAGCAGTAGACTAGCGGGAGATGCAGATACGCAGTATTTT. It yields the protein CASSRLAGDADTQYF.

The CDR3 here is CASSFVTGALNTEAFF. CDR3 DNA: TGCGCCAGCAGCTTCGTCACAGGGGCCCTGAACACTGAAGCTTTCTTT. V usage is TRBV5-1 and J usage is TRBJ1-1, with 7 bases identical to TRBD1. The ends lost 2 bases at V and 0 bases at J; junction bases unmatched: 7. The CDR3 contains 16 residues. Germline CDR1 SGHRS, CDR2 YFSETQ.

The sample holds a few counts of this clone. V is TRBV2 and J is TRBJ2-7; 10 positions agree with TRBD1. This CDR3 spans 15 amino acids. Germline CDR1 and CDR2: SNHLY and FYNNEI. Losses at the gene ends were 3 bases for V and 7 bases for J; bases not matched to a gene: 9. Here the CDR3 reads CASSDRDRGRLEQYF. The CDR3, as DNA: TGTGCCAGCAGTGATAGGGACAGGGGACGCCTGGAGCAGTACTTC.

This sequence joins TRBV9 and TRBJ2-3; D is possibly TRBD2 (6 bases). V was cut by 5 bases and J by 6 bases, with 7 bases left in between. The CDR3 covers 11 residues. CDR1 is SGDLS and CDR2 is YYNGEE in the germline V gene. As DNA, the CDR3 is TGTGCCAGCAGTCTAGCGGATACGCAGTATTTT. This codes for CASSLADTQYF.

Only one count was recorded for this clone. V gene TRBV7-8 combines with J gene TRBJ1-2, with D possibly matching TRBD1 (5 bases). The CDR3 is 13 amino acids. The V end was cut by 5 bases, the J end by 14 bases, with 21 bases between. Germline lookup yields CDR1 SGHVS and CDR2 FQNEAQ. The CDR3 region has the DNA TGTGCCAGCAGCCTCAATACACAGGCACTTGAAACCTTC. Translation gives CASSLNTQALETF.

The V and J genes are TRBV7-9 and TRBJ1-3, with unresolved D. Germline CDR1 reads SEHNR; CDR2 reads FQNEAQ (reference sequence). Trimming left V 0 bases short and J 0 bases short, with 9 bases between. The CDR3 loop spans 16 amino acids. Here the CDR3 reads CASSLAISDSGNTIYF. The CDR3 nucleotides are TGTGCCAGCAGCTTAGCGATCTCAGACTCTGGAAACACCATATATTTT.

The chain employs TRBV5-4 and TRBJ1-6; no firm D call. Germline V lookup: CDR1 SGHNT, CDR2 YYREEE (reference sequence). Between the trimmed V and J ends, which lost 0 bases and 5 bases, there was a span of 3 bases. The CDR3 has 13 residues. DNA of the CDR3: TGTGCCAGCAGCTTGGCAGATAATTCACCCCTCCACTTT. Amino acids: CASSLADNSPLHF.

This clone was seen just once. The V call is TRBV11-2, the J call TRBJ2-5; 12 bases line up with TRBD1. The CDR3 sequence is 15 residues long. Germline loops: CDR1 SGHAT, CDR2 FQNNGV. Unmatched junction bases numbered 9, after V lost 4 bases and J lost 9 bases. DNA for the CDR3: TGTGCCAGCAGCTCGCACCGGGACAGGGGGCGACCCCAGTACTTC. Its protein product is CASSSHRDRGRPQYF.

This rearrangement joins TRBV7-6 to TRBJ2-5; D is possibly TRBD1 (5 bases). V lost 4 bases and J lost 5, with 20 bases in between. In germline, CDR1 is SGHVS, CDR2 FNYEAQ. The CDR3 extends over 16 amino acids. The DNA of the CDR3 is TGTGCCAGCAGCTCCTTGACAGCCCACTCAGGGGAGACCCAGTACTTC. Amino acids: CASSSLTAHSGETQYF. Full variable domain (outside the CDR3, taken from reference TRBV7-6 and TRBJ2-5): GAGVSQSPRYKVTKRGQDVALRCDPISGHVSLYWYRQALGQGPEFLTYFNYEAQQDKSGLPNDRFSAERPEGSISTLTIQRTEQRDSAMYRCASSSLTAHSGETQYFGPGTRLLVL.

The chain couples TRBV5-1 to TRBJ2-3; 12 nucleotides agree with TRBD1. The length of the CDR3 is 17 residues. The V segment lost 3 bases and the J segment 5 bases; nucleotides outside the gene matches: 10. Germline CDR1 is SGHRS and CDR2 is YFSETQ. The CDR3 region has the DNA TGCGCCAGCAGCTCGAATGTGGGGACAGGGGGCATAGATACGCAGTATTTT. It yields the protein CASSSNVGTGGIDTQYF.

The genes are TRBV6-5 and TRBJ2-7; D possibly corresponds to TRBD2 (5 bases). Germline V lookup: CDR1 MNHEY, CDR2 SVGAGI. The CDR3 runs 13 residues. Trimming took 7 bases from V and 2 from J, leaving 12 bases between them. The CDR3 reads CASTRTGTYEQYF. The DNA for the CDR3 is TGTGCCAGCACCCGGACGGGGACCTACGAGCAGTACTTC.

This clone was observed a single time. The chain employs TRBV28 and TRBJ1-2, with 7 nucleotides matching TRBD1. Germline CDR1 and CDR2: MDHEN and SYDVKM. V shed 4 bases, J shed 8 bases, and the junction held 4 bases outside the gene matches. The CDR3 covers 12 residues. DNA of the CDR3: TGTGCCAGCAGTTCGGACAGGATAGGCTACACCTTC. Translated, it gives CASSSDRIGYTF.

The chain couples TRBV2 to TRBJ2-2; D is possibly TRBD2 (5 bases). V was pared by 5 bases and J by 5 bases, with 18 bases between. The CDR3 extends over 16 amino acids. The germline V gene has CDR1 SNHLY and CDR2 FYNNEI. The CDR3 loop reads CASSKETEVVTGELFF. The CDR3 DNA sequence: TGTGCCAGCAGTAAAGAAACGGAGGTGGTAACCGGGGAGCTGTTTTTT.

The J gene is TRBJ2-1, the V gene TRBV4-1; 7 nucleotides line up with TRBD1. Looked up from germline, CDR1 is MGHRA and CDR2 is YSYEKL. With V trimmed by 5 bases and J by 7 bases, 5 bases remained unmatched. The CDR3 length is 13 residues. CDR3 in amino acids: CASSKSRGNEQFF. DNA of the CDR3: TGCGCCAGCAGCAAGTCCAGGGGGAATGAGCAGTTCTTC.

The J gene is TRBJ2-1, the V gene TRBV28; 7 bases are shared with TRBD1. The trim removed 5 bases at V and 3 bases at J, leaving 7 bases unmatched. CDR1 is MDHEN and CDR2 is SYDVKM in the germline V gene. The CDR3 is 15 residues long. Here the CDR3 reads CASSVTGYFYNEQFF. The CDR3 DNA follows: TGTGCCAGCAGTGTGACAGGGTACTTCTACAATGAGCAGTTCTTC.

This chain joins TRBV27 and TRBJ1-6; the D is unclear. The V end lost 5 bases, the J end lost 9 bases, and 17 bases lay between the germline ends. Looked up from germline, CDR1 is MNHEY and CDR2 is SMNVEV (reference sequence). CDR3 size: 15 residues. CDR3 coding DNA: TGTGCCAGCAGTCCGATGGTCTCGGAGGCTTCACCCCTCCACTTT. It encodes CASSPMVSEASPLHF.

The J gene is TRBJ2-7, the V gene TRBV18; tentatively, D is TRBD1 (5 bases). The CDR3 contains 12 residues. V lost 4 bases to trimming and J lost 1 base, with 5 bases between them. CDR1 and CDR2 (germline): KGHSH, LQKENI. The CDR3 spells CASSQGSYEQYF. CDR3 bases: TGTGCCAGCTCACAGGGGTCCTACGAGCAGTACTTC.

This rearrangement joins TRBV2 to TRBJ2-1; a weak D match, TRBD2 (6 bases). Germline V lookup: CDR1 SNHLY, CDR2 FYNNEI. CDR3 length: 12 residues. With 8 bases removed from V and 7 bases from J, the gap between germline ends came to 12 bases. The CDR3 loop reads CASGRNLNEQFF. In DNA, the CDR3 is TGTGCCAGCGGGAGGAATCTTAATGAGCAGTTCTTC.

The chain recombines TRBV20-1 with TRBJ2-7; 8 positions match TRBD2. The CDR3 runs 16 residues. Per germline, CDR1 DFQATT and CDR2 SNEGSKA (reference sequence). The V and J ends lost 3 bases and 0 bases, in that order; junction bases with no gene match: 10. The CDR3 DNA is TGCAGTGCTAGTGCCCCGAGGACTAGCCACTCCTACGAGCAGTACTTC. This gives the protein CSASAPRTSHSYEQYF.

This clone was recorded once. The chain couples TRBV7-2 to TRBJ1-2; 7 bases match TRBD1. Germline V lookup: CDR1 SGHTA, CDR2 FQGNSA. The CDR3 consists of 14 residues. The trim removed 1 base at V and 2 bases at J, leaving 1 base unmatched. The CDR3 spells CASSLETGNYGYTF. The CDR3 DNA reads TGTGCCAGCAGCTTAGAGACAGGGAACTATGGCTACACCTTC.

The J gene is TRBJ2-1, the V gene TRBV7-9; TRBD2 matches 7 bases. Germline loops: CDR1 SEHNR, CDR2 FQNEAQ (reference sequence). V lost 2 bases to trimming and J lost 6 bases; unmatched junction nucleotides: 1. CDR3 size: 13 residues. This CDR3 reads CASSLSGGNEQFF. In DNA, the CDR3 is TGTGCCAGCAGCTTATCGGGAGGCAATGAGCAGTTCTTC.

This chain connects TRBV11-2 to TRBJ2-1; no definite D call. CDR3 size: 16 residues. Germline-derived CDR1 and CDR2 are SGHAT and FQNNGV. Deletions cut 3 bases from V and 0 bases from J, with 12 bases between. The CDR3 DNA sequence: TGTGCCAGCAGCTTGACTGACTCAAGCTCCTACAATGAGCAGTTCTTC. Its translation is CASSLTDSSSYNEQFF.